Included here is one TCR beta chain sequence, with context. What it binds is unknown. This entry belongs to a study of siplizumab effects on memory and regulatory T cells. Whole-study findings and limits: Proof of suppressive function in proliferating Tregs from siplizumab cultures was not established. Apparently more diverse than memory cells, naive T cells also seemed major alloresponse contributors. Few alloreactive clones mapped to unstimulated subsets.

Each sample contributed about 10^5 TCR templates to the assay. The method was immunoSEQ multiplex PCR; TCRdb's version includes in-frame clones alone and lacks a portion of them. This sample has approximately 110,000 clones, with about 90% found just once. Per germline, CDR1 SEHNR and CDR2 FQNEAQ (reference sequence). CDR3 length: 14 residues. V was pared by 1 base and J by 4 bases, with 8 bases between. This TCR came from a human donor in good health. The sample was Tregs sorted from blood. The V call is TRBV7-9, the J call TRBJ1-5; D possibly corresponds to TRBD1 (5 bases). For the CDR3, the DNA is TGTGCCAGCAGCTTAGGAGGGACTAATCAGCCCCAGCATTTT. It is translated as CASSLGGTNQPQHF.